Here is one TCR beta chain with its context. These data come from a study of control samples from healthy donors and cancer patients. TCRdb keeps only in-frame clones here, not all; method: immunoSEQ multiplex PCR. This repertoire shows approximately 76,000 clones, roughly 84% found once; its top ten account for 11%. Germline V gene sequence: CDR1 MDHEN, CDR2 SYDVKM. Trimming cost V 5 bases and J 4 bases, with 17 bases left between them. This CDR3 is 15 amino acids long. The V gene is TRBV28, the J gene TRBJ1-1; D not certain. The TCR was taken from a man between 60 and 70 years old with head and neck cancer. The sequencing input was PBMCs. The CDR3 sequence: CASSPRKGMGTEAFF. Here the CDR3 DNA reads TGTGCCAGCAGTCCCCGGAAGGGTATGGGCACTGAAGCTTTCTTT.